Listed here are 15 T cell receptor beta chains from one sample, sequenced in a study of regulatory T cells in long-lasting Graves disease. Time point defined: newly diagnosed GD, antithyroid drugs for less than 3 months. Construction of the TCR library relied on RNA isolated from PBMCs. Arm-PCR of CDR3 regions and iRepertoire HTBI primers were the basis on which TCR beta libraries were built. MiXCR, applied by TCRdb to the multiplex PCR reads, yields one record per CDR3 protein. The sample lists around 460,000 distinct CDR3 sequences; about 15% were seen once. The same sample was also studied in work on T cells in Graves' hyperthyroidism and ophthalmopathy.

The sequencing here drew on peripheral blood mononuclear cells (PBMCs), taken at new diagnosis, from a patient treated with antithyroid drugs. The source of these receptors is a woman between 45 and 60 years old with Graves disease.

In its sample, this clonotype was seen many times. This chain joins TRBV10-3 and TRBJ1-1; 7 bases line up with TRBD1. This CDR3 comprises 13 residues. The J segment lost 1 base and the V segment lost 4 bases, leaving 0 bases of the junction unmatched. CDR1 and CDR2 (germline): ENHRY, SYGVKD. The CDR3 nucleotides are TGTGCCATCAGTGGACAGGGGAACACTGAAGCTTTCTTT. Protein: CAISGQGNTEAFF.

This CDR3 is CASSPQHTTEAFF. DNA of the CDR3: TGTGCCAGCAGCCCACAGCATACGACAGAAGCTTTCTTT. The chain has TRBV6-1 and TRBJ1-1; D is unclear. The germline V gene has CDR1 MNHNS and CDR2 SASEGT. With 6 bases removed from V and 8 bases from J, the gap between germline ends came to 16 bases. This CDR3 is built from 13 residues.

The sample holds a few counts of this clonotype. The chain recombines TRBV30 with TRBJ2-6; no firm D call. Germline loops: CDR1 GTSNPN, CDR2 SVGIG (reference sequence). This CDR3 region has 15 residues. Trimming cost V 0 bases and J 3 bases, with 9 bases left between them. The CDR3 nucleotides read TGTGCCTGGAGTGTGGGCGTAGGTGGGGCCAACGTCCTGACTTTC. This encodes CAWSVGVGGANVLTF. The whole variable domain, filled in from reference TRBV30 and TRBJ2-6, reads SQTIHQWPATLVQPVGSPLSLECTVEGTSNPNLYWYRQAAGRGLQLLFYSVGIGQISSEVPQNLSASRPQDRQFILSSKKLLLSDSGFYLCAWSVGVGGANVLTFGAGSRLTVL.

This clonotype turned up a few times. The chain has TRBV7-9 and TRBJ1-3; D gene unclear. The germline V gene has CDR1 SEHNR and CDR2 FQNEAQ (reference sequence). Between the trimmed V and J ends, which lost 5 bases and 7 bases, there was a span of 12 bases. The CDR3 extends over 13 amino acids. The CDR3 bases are TGTGCCAGCAGCAGTGTATCTCCGAACACCATATATTTT. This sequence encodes CASSSVSPNTIYF.

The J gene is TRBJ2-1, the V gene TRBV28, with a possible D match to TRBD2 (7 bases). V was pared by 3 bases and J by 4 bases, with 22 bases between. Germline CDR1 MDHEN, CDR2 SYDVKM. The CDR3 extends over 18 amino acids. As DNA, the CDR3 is TGTGCCAGCAGTTTGGGGGGGCAAAGGGCCCGAGCTTACAATGAGCAGTTCTTC. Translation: CASSLGGQRARAYNEQFF.

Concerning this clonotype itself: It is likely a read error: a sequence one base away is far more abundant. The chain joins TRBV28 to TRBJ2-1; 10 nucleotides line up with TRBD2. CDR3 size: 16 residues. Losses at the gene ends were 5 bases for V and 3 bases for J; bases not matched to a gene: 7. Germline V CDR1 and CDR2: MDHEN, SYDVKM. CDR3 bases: TGTGCCAGCAGTGAGCGGACTAGCGGATACTACAATGAGCAGTTCTTC. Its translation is CASSERTSGYYNEQFF.

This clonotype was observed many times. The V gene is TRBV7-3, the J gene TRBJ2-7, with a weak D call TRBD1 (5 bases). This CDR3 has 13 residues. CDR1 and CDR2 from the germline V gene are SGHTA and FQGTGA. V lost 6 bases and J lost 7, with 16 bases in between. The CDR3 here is CASSLAGLGEQYF. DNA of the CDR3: TGTGCCAGCAGTTTAGCAGGGTTGGGGGAGCAGTACTTC.

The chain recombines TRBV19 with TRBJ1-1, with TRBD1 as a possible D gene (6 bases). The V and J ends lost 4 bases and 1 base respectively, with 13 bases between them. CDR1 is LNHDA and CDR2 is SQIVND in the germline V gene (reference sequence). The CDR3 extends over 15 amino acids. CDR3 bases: TGTGCCAGTAGTAAGACAACAGGGTCGAACACTGAAGCTTTCTTT. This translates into CASSKTTGSNTEAFF.

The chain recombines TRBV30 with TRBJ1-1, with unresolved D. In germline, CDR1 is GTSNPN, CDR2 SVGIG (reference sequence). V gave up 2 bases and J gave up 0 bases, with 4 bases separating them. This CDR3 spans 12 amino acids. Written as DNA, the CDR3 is TGTGCCTGGAGTCCCCTGAACACTGAAGCTTTCTTT. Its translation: CAWSPLNTEAFF.

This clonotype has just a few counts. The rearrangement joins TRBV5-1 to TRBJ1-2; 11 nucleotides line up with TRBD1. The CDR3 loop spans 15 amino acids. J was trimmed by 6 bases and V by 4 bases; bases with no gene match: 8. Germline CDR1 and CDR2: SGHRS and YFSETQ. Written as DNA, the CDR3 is TGCGCCAGCAGCCGCGGACAGGGGGCAGTGGATGGCTACACCTTC. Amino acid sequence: CASSRGQGAVDGYTF.

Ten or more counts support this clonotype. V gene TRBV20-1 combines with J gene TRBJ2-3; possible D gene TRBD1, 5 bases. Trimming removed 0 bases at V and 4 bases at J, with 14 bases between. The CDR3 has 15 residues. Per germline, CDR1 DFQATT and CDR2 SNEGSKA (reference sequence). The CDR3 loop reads CSARDRAGLSDTQYF. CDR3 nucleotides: TGCAGTGCTAGAGATCGGGCAGGGCTGTCAGATACGCAGTATTTT.

CDR3 DNA: TGTGCCAGCAGCCAAAATATACAGGGTGGAAGCAATCAGCCCCAGCATTTT. It is translated as CASSQNIQGGSNQPQHF. The gene calls are TRBV3-1 and TRBJ1-5, with a tentative D call TRBD1 (6 bases). The CDR3 spans 17 residues. The germline V gene encodes CDR1 LGHDT and CDR2 YNNKEL (reference sequence). V was trimmed by 2 bases and J by 1 base, leaving 15 bases between them.

The DNA of the CDR3 is TGTGCCAGCATTCGGTCAGGGGGCGAGTACTATGGCTACACCTTC. Translation: CASIRSGGEYYGYTF. The V call is TRBV7-9, the J call TRBJ1-2; TRBD1 matches 8 bases. V shed 7 bases, J shed 3 bases, and the junction held 10 bases outside the gene matches. The CDR3 runs to 15 residues. Germline values: CDR1 SEHNR, CDR2 FQNEAQ (reference sequence).

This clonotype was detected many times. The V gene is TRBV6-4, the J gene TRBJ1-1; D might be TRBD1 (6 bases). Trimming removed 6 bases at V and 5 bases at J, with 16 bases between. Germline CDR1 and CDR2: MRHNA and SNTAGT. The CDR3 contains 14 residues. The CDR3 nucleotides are TGTGCCAGCAGCCTACAGGGCGACGAAACTGAAGCTTTCTTT. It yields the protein CASSLQGDETEAFF.

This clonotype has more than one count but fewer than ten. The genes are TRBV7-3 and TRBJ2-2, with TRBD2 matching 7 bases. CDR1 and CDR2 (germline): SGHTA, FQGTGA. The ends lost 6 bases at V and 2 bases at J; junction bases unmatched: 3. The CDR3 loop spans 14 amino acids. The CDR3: CASRRDYNTGELFF. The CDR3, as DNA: TGTGCCAGCAGACGGGACTATAACACCGGGGAGCTGTTTTTT.